This T cell receptor (beta chain) was observed in a study of regulatory T cells in long-lasting Graves disease. Study-level findings and limits: Favored usage of TRBV28, TRBJ1-2 and TRBJ2-5 was recorded in persistent disease. Possibly, accuracy suffered from the small sample size. New patients shared over 800 public clonotypes, fewer than the roughly 2,600 shared by persistent patients.

iRepertoire HTBI primers and Arm-PCR of CDR3 regions built TCR beta libraries. TCRdb re-called the multiplex PCR reads with MiXCR, one entry per CDR3 protein. Among around 250,000 distinct CDR3 sequences, around 20% were seen once, and the ten largest hold 11% to 15%. Note on this clonotype: Its antigen is undetermined.

Germline V CDR1 and CDR2: SNHLY, FYNNEI. The CDR3 runs to 21 residues. V was trimmed by 8 bases and J by 2 bases, leaving 34 bases between them. Time point specified: newly diagnosed GD, antithyroid drugs for less than 3 months. PBMCs were the source of the RNA used for TCR sequencing. Each of the patients was recruited from an endocrinology department situated in Xi'an, China. This material consisted of peripheral blood mononuclear cells (PBMCs), taken at new diagnosis, from a patient treated with antithyroid drugs. The chain has TRBV2 and TRBJ1-5, with D tentatively TRBD1 (6 bases). This receptor was taken from a female donor with Graves disease. As DNA, the CDR3 is TGTGCCAGCTCACTCGGGGGCGGCAAGTCCCTCTCGGTTTCTGGCAATCAGCCCCAGCATTTT. Amino acid sequence: CASSLGGGKSLSVSGNQPQHF. Full variable domain (remainder filled in from reference TRBV2 and TRBJ1-5): EPEVTQTPSHQVTQMGQEVILRCVPISNHLYFYWYRQILGQKVEFLVSFYNNEISEKSEIFDDQFSVERPDGSNFTLKIRSTKLEDSAMYFCASSLGGGKSLSVSGNQPQHFGDGTRLSIL.